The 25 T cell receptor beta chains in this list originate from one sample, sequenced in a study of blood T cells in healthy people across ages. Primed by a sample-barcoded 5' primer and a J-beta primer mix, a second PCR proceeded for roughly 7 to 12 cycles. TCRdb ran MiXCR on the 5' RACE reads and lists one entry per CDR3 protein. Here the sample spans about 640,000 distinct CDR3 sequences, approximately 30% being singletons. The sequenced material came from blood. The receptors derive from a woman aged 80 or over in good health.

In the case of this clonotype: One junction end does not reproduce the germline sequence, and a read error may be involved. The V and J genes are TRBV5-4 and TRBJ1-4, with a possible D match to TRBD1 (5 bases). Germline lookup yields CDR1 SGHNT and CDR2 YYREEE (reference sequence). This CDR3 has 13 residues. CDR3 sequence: CASSWGLNEKLFF. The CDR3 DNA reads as TGTGCCAGCAGCTGGGGCCTGAATGAGAAACTGTTTTTT.

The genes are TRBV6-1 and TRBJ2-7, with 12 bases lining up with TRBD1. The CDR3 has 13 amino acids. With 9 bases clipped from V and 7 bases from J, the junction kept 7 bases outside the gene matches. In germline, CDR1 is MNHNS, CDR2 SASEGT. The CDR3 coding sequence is TGTGCCAGTGAGGGACAGGGGGCCAGTGAGCAGTACTTC. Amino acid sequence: CASEGQGASEQYF.

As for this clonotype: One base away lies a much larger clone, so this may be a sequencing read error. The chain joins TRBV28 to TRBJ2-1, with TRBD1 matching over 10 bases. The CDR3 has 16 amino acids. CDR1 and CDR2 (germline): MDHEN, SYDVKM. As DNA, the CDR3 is TGTGTCAGCAGTTTTATCCGGGGACAGGGGTACAATGAGCAGTTCTTC. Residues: CVSSFIRGQGYNEQFF.

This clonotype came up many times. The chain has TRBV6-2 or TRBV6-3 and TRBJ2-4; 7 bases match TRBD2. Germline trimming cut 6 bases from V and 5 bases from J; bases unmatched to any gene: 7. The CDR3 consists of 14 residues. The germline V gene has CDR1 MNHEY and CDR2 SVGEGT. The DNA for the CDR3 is TGTGCCAGCAGGGACCCGGGACTACAAAACATTCAGTACTTC. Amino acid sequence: CASRDPGLQNIQYF.

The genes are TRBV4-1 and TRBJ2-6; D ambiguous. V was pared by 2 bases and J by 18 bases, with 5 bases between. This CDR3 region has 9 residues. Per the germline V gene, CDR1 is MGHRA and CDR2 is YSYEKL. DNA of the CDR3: TGCGCCAGCAGCCAAATGGGGACTTTC. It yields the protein CASSQMGTF.

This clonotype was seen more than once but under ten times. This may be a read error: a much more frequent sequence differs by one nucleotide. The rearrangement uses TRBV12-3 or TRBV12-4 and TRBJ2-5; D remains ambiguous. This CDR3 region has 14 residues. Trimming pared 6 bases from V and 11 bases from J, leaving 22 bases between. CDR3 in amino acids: CASRGEIRNNEQYF. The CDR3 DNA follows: TGTGCCAGCAGGGGTGAGATCCGAAACAATGAGCAGTACTTC.

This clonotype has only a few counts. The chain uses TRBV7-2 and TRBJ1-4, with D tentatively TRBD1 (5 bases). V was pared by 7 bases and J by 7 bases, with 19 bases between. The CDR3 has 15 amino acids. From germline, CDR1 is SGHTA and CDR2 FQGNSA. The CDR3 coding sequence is TGTGCCAGCACACCGGGGGAGGGAAGGGGTGAAAAACTGTTTTTT. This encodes CASTPGEGRGEKLFF. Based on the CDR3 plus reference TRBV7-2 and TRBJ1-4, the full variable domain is GAGVSQSPSNKVTEKGKDVELRCDPISGHTALYWYRQSLGQGLEFLIYFQGNSAPDKSGLPSDRFSAERTGGSVSTLTIQRTQQEDSAVYLCASTPGEGRGEKLFFGSGTQLSVL.

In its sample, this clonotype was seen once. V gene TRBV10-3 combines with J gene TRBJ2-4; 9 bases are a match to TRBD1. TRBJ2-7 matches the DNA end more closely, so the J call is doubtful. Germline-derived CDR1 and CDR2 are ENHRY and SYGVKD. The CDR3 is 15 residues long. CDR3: CAISATDRGSYEQYV. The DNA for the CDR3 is TGTGCCATCAGCGCGACAGACAGGGGGAGCTACGAGCAGTACGTC.

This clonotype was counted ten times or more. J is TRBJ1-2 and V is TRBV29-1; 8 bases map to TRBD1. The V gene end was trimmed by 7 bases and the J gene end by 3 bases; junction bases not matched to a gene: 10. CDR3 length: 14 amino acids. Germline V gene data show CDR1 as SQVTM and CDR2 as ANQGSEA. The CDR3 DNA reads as TGCAGCGCAGCAGCGGGACAGGCGGACTATGGCTACACCTTC. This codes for CSAAAGQADYGYTF.

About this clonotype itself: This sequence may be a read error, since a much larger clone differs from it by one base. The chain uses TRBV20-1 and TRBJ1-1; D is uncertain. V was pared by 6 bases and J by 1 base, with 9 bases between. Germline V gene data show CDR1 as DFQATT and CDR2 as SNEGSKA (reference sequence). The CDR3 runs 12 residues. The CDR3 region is CSASWGNTEAFF. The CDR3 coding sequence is TGCAGTGCATCCTGGGGGAACACTGAAGCTTTCTTT.

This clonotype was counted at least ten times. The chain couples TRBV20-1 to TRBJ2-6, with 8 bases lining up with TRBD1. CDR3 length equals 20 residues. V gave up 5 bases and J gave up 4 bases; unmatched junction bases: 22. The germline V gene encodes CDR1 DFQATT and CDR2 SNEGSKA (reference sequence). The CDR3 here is CSAPETGKGQGLSGANVLTF. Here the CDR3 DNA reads TGCAGTGCTCCAGAGACGGGCAAAGGACAGGGCTTGTCCGGGGCCAACGTCCTGACTTTC.

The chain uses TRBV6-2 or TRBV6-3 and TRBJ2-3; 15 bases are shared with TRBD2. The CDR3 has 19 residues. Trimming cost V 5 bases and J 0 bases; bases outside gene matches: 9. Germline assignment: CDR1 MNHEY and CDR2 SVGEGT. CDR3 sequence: CASSLTGTSGGFSTDTQYF. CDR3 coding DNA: TGTGCCAGCAGTCTAACCGGGACTAGCGGGGGGTTCAGCACAGATACGCAGTATTTT.

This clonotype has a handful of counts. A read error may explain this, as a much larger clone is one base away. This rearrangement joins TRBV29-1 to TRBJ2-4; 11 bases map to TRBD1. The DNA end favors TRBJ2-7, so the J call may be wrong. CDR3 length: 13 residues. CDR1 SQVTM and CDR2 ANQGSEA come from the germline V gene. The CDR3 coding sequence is TGCAGCGCTCGGACAGGGGGCTTCGACGAGCAGTACTTC. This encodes CSARTGGFDEQYF.

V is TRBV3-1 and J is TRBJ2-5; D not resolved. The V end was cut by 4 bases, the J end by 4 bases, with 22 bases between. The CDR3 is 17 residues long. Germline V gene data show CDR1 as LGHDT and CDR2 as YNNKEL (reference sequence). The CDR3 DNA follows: TGTGCCAGCAGCCTTGTCGGATATTCAGCTGGGCCAGAGACCCAGTACTTC. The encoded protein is CASSLVGYSAGPETQYF.

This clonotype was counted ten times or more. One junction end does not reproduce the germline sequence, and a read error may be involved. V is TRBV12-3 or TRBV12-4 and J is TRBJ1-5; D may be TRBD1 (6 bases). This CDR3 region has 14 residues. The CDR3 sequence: CASSLGQSGQPQHF. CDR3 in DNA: TGTGCCAGCAGCTTAGGACAGTCGGGCCAGCCCCAGCATTTT.

CDR3 nucleotide sequence: TGCAGCGTTGAAGCCCCGAAGTCAGTTCTTTCCCTCTATGGCTACACCTTC. Its translation is CSVEAPKSVLSLYGYTF. This sequence joins TRBV29-1 and TRBJ1-2; no reliable D call. The germline V and J ends were trimmed by 1 base and 4 bases, with 22 bases remaining between them. The CDR3 is 17 amino acids. In germline, CDR1 is SQVTM, CDR2 ANQGSEA.

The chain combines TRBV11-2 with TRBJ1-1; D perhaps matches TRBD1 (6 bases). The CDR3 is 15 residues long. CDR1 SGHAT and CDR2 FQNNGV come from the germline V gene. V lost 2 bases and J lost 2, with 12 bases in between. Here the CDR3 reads CASSLSRTVNTEAFF. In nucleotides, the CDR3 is TGTGCCAGCAGCTTAAGTCGGACAGTAAACACTGAAGCTTTCTTT. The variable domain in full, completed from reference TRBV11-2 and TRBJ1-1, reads EAGVAQSPRYKIIEKRQSVAFWCNPISGHATLYWYQQILGQGPKLLIQFQNNGVVDDSQLPKDRFSAERLKGVDSTLKIQPAKLEDSAVYLCASSLSRTVNTEAFFGQGTRLTVV.

The CDR3, as DNA: TGTGCCAGCAAAGGGGAGGGTTATAGCAATCAGCCCCAGCATTTT. Residues: CASKGEGYSNQPQHF. The V gene is TRBV2, the J gene TRBJ1-5; D is perhaps TRBD1 (5 bases). The CDR3 runs to 15 residues. V was pared by 7 bases and J by 0 bases, with 13 bases between. In germline, CDR1 is SNHLY, CDR2 FYNNEI.

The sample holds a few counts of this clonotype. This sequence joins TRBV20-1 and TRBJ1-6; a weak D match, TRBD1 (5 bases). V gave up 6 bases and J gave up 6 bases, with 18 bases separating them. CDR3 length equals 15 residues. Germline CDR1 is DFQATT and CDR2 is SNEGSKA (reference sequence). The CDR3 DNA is TGCAGTGCCCAGAGGTACGACAGCTTTAATTCACCCCTCCACTTT. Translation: CSAQRYDSFNSPLHF.

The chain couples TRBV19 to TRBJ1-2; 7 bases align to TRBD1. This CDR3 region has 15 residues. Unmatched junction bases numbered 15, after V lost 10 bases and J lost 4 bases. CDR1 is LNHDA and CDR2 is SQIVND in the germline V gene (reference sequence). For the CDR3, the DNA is TGTGCCACGAGGCGCGAAACCGGGACAGTCTATGGCTACACCTTC. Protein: CATRRETGTVYGYTF.

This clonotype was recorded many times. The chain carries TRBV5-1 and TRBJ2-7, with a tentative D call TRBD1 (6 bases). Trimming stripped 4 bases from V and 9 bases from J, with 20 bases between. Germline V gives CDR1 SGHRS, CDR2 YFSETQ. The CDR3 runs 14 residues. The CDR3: CASSPGQTLQGQYF. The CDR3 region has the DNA TGCGCCAGCAGCCCGGGACAAACCCTTCAAGGGCAGTACTTC.

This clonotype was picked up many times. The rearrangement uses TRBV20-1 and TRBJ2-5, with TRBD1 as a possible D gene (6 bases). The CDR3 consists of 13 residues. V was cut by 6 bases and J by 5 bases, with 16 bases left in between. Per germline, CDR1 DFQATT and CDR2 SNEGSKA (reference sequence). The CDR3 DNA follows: TGCAGTGCCCCAGTCAGGGGTTGGGAGACCCAGTACTTC. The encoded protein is CSAPVRGWETQYF.

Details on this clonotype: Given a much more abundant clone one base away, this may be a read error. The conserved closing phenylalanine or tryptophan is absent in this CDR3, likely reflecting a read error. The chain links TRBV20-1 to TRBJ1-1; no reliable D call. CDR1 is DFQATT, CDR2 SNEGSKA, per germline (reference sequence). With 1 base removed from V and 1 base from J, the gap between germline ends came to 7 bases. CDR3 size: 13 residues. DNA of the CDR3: TGCAGTGCTAGAGGCGCACGGAACACTGAAGCTTTCCTT. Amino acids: CSARGARNTEAFL.

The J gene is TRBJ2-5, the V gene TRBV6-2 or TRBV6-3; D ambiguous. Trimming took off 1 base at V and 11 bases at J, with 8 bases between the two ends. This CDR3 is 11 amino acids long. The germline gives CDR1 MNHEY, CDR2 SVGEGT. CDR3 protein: CASSYWNEQYF. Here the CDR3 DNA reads TGTGCCAGCAGTTACTGGAATGAGCAGTACTTC.

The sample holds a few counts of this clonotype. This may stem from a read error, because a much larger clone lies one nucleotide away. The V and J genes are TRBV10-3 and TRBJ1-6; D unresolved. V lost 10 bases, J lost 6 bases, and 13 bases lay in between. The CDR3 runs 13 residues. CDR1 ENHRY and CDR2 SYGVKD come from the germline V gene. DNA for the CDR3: TGTGCCACCAGCACTAACTTTAATTCACCCCTCCACTTT. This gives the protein CATSTNFNSPLHF.